Presented here are 3 T cell receptor beta chains from one specimen sequenced in a study of T cell repertoires in cytomegalovirus infection. TCRdb analysed the reads with MiXCR anew, one entry per CDR3 protein. The sample shows about 460,000 distinct CDR3 sequences, about 11% of them seen only once. The sequenced sample was PBMCs. The receptors were gathered from a human donor in good health (CMV status not recorded). Some clones in this sample may be carry-over from other donors' samples.

About this clonotype: Given a much more abundant clone one base away, this may be a read error. J is TRBJ2-5 and V is TRBV6-5; perhaps TRBD2 as D (6 bases). The CDR3 runs to 13 residues. Per germline, CDR1 MNHEY and CDR2 SVGAGI. V lost 10 bases and J 7 bases, leaving 19 bases between the germline ends. In nucleotides, the CDR3 is TGTGCCACAAAAATCGGGGGTGGGGCGACCCAGTACTTC. It yields the protein CATKIGGGATQYF.

This clonotype showed up many times. The V gene is TRBV11-2, the J gene TRBJ1-1, with TRBD1 as a possible D gene (5 bases). Trimming left V 1 base short and J 0 bases short, with 12 bases between. The CDR3 has 16 residues. Germline CDR1 reads SGHAT; CDR2 reads FQNNGV. CDR3 in amino acids: CASSLGQGGMNTEAFF. The CDR3 nucleotides are TGTGCCAGCAGCTTAGGGCAGGGTGGTATGAACACTGAAGCTTTCTTT.

This clonotype was counted at least ten times. The chain uses TRBV7-9 and TRBJ2-5; D is unresolved. The germline V and J ends were trimmed by 6 bases and 0 bases, with 8 bases remaining between them. This CDR3 contains 13 residues. Germline V gene lookup returns CDR1 SEHNR and CDR2 FQNEAQ (reference sequence). This chain's CDR3 is CASSTSNQETQYF. CDR3 nucleotide sequence: TGTGCCAGCAGTACATCTAACCAAGAGACCCAGTACTTC.